The 20 T cell receptor beta chains below were found in one sample sequenced in a study of blood T cell repertoires in COVID-19. Produced via immunoSEQ multiplex PCR; TCRdb's table is partial and in-frame only. The sample records approximately 470,000 clones, 75% to 90% being singletons. Sequencing was carried out using PBMCs or T cells enriched from blood (not recorded which). All receptors derive from a woman between 18 and 29 years old who had recovered from COVID-19.

The chain links TRBV7-2 to TRBJ1-2; D possibly corresponds to TRBD1 (6 bases). Germline assignment: CDR1 SGHTA and CDR2 FQGNSA. This CDR3 spans 14 amino acids. With 5 bases removed from V and 5 bases from J, the gap between germline ends came to 15 bases. The CDR3 region is CASSPTQGPYGYTF. CDR3 in DNA: TGTGCCAGCAGCCCCACCCAGGGGCCGTATGGCTACACCTTC. Full variable domain (remainder filled in from reference TRBV7-2 and TRBJ1-2): GAGVSQSPSNKVTEKGKDVELRCDPISGHTALYWYRQSLGQGLEFLIYFQGNSAPDKSGLPSDRFSAERTGGSVSTLTIQRTQQEDSAVYLCASSPTQGPYGYTFGSGTRLTVV.

The J gene is TRBJ1-2, the V gene TRBV30; D might be TRBD1 (5 bases). This CDR3 has 11 residues. Trimming cost V 5 bases and J 8 bases, with 12 bases left between them. Germline V gene sequence: CDR1 GTSNPN, CDR2 SVGIG (reference sequence). The CDR3 nucleotides are TGTGCCTGGTCAATGGGGGGAGGCTACACCTTC. Amino acids: CAWSMGGGYTF.

This clone was seen more than once but under ten times. The chain has TRBV2 and TRBJ2-7; D is perhaps TRBD2 (6 bases). Germline V gives CDR1 SNHLY, CDR2 FYNNEI. The CDR3 runs to 14 residues. V lost 4 bases and J 4 bases, leaving 14 bases between the germline ends. DNA of the CDR3: TGTGCCAGCAGTGCGCGGGGAGAGAGTTACGAGCAGTACTTC. It codes for CASSARGESYEQYF.

J is TRBJ2-7 and V is TRBV5-4; D is undetermined. Germline V gives CDR1 SGHNT, CDR2 YYREEE (reference sequence). This CDR3 comprises 13 residues. V was shortened by 2 bases and J by 0 bases, with 6 bases between the two germline ends. CDR3: CASSFPFSYEQYF. The CDR3, as DNA: TGTGCCAGCAGCTTTCCGTTCTCCTACGAGCAGTACTTC.

The V call is TRBV28, the J call TRBJ2-2; the D gene is possibly TRBD2 (5 bases). CDR1 and CDR2 from the germline V gene are MDHEN and SYDVKM. Trimming shortened V by 3 bases and J by 6 bases, and 17 bases separated the two germline ends. The CDR3 has 16 amino acids. CDR3 nucleotides: TGTGCCAGCAGTTTGACCGGCGCCCCCGGGGCCGGGGAGCTGTTTTTT. Protein sequence: CASSLTGAPGAGELFF.

This chain connects TRBV12-3 or TRBV12-4 to TRBJ1-5; no clear D gene. The CDR3 consists of 13 residues. V was pared by 3 bases and J by 9 bases, with 12 bases between. The CDR3 DNA is TGTGCCAGCAGTTTTGGAGGGCCCAGGCCCCAGCATTTT. Protein product: CASSFGGPRPQHF.

The chain carries TRBV6-1 and TRBJ1-2; D is unclear. V was trimmed by 10 bases and J by 3 bases, leaving 15 bases between them. Germline values: CDR1 MNHNS, CDR2 SASEGT. This CDR3 has 13 amino acids. The CDR3 protein is CATYPRQDYGYTF. The CDR3 DNA sequence: TGTGCCACCTATCCCCGCCAGGACTATGGCTACACCTTC.

This sequence joins TRBV7-2 and TRBJ1-4; a possible D gene is TRBD1 (5 bases). The CDR3 has 14 residues. From germline, CDR1 is SGHTA and CDR2 FQGNSA. The V and J ends lost 2 bases and 4 bases respectively, with 8 bases between them. The CDR3 nucleotides are TGTGCCAGCAGCTTACAGGGCTTTAATGAAAAACTGTTTTTT. Encoded protein: CASSLQGFNEKLFF.

The chain uses TRBV29-1 and TRBJ1-5, with 8 positions matching TRBD1. Losses at the gene ends were 8 bases for V and 3 bases for J; bases not matched to a gene: 6. Per germline, CDR1 SQVTM and CDR2 ANQGSEA. There are 13 residues in the CDR3. Here the CDR3 DNA reads TGCAGCCAAACGGGACAGGCCAATCAGCCCCAGCATTTT. Its translation: CSQTGQANQPQHF. The variable domain in full, completed from reference TRBV29-1 and TRBJ1-5, reads SAVISQKPSRDICQRGTSLTIQCQVDSQVTMMFWYRQQPGQSLTLIATANQGSEATYESGFVIDKFPISRPNLTFSTLTVSNMSPEDSSIYLCSQTGQANQPQHFGDGTRLSIL.

CDR3 nucleotide sequence: TGTGCCAGCAGCTTACCGCTGGGGGCAGGGAGAGGAGAGACCCAGTACTTC. This sequence encodes CASSLPLGAGRGETQYF. The V and J genes are TRBV7-9 and TRBJ2-5; D might be TRBD1 (6 bases). Germline lookup yields CDR1 SEHNR and CDR2 FQNEAQ (reference sequence). The CDR3 is 17 amino acids. Deletions cut 2 bases from V and 4 bases from J, with 20 bases between.

This chain links TRBV18 with TRBJ2-7, with 11 positions matching TRBD1. Trimming removed 4 bases from V and 1 base from J; junction bases left unmatched: 6. CDR3 size: 16 residues. Germline V gene lookup returns CDR1 KGHSH and CDR2 LQKENI. This CDR3 reads CASSLHGQGASYEQYF. The CDR3 DNA sequence: TGTGCCAGCTCACTACACGGACAGGGGGCTTCCTACGAGCAGTACTTC.

The V gene is TRBV6-5, the J gene TRBJ1-1; the D is unclear. This CDR3 region has 13 residues. The V end lost 6 bases, the J end lost 1 base, and 9 bases lay between the germline ends. CDR1 is MNHEY, CDR2 SVGAGI, per germline. The CDR3 loop is CASSQKWNTEAFF. The DNA for the CDR3 is TGTGCCAGCAGCCAGAAGTGGAACACTGAAGCTTTCTTT.

The chain couples TRBV7-8 to TRBJ2-1; D not resolved. The germline V and J ends were trimmed by 8 bases and 0 bases, with 14 bases remaining between them. CDR1 is SGHVS and CDR2 is FQNEAQ in the germline V gene. The CDR3 sequence is 15 residues long. CDR3 DNA sequence: TGTGCCAGCCGGATCCCGACGGGCTCCTACAATGAGCAGTTCTTC. Protein product: CASRIPTGSYNEQFF.

This chain connects TRBV7-9 to TRBJ1-2; D is possibly TRBD1 (5 bases). Germline V gene lookup returns CDR1 SEHNR and CDR2 FQNEAQ (reference sequence). The V gene lost 1 base and the J gene lost 5 bases, with 14 bases spanning the gap. There are 15 residues in the CDR3. The chain's CDR3 is CASSLEADSAYGYTF. DNA of the CDR3: TGTGCCAGCAGCTTAGAGGCTGACAGCGCTTATGGCTACACCTTC.

The chain joins TRBV9 to TRBJ1-2; D gene uncertain. V was trimmed by 4 bases and J by 4 bases, leaving 11 bases between them. CDR1 is SGDLS, CDR2 YYNGEE, per germline. The CDR3 loop spans 13 amino acids. The chain's CDR3 is CASSSDWVYGYTF. CDR3 bases: TGTGCCAGCAGCTCCGACTGGGTCTATGGCTACACCTTC.

The chain has TRBV28 and TRBJ1-4, with a weak D call TRBD1 (5 bases). Germline values: CDR1 MDHEN, CDR2 SYDVKM. CDR3 size: 13 residues. The ends were cut back, 11 bases at V and 3 bases at J, with 13 bases in the middle. The CDR3 DNA is TGTGCCGTCAGCAGGGTACCTAATGAAAAACTGTTTTTT. Translating it yields CAVSRVPNEKLFF.

This clone appeared a few times. V is TRBV11-2 and J is TRBJ2-7, with 7 bases matching TRBD2. Germline V gene sequence: CDR1 SGHAT, CDR2 FQNNGV. CDR3 length: 16 amino acids. Trimming removed 4 bases from V and 1 base from J; junction bases left unmatched: 10. The CDR3 bases are TGTGCCAGCAGCTCGCAAGCGGGACCCCTATCCTACGAGCAGTACTTC. Its protein product is CASSSQAGPLSYEQYF.

This clone was counted once. The CDR3 region is CASSPQAGLDEQYF. CDR3 nucleotide sequence: TGTGCCAGCAGTCCCCAGGCGGGTTTGGACGAGCAGTACTTC. This rearrangement joins TRBV27 to TRBJ2-7; TRBD2 is a possible D gene (5 bases). Germline V gene sequence: CDR1 MNHEY, CDR2 SMNVEV (reference sequence). Trimming removed 5 bases at V and 5 bases at J, with 16 bases between. This CDR3 spans 14 amino acids.

This chain links TRBV6-5 with TRBJ1-1; perhaps TRBD1 as D (5 bases). Between the trimmed V and J ends, which lost 6 bases and 1 base, there was a span of 12 bases. CDR1 is MNHEY, CDR2 SVGAGI, per germline. The CDR3 runs 14 residues. The DNA of the CDR3 is TGTGCCAGCAGGGACAACCTTAGGAACACTGAAGCTTTCTTT. As protein: CASRDNLRNTEAFF.

The chain carries TRBV5-5 and TRBJ2-7, with 9 bases that match TRBD2. This CDR3 comprises 15 residues. Germline lookup yields CDR1 SGHKS and CDR2 YYEKEE (reference sequence). After removal of 2 bases from V and 3 bases from J, the junction contained 6 bases not matched to a gene. In DNA form, the CDR3 reads TGTGCCAGCAGCTTTGCTAGCGGGGCGGTCTACGAGCAGTACTTC. Translated, it gives CASSFASGAVYEQYF.